The 5 T cell receptor beta chains reported below all come from one sample, sequenced in a study of cytomegalovirus exposure and HLA in healthy donors. The PCR used 60 Vbeta and 13 Jbeta primers. Sequencing was performed with immunoSEQ multiplex PCR; in TCRdb, only in-frame clones are kept and a portion is missing. The sample has 90,000 to 130,000 clones, about 70% seen once. Specimen: PBMCs. These receptors all stem from a woman younger than 45 in good health and CMV-seronegative.

This chain joins TRBV19 and TRBJ1-1; 8 positions match TRBD1. CDR1 LNHDA and CDR2 SQIVND come from the germline V gene (reference sequence). The CDR3 spans 14 residues. With 2 bases clipped from V and 3 bases from J, the junction kept 2 bases outside the gene matches. The CDR3 loop reads CASSIQGADTEAFF. The CDR3 DNA reads TGTGCCAGTAGTATACAGGGGGCGGACACTGAAGCTTTCTTT.

The chain links TRBV7-6 to TRBJ2-5, with 7 bases fitting TRBD2. This CDR3 is 15 amino acids long. With V trimmed by 4 bases and J by 11 bases, 16 bases remained unmatched. CDR1 SGHVS and CDR2 FNYEAQ come from the germline V gene. CDR3 nucleotide sequence: TGTGCCAGCAGCTCTGAGGCGGGAGTCGGTCGGGAGCAGTACTTC. It encodes CASSSEAGVGREQYF.

The chain joins TRBV6-1 to TRBJ1-2; maybe TRBD1 (6 bases). V gave up 8 bases and J gave up 3 bases, with 13 bases separating them. CDR3 length: 13 residues. Germline V CDR1 and CDR2: MNHNS, SASEGT. In nucleotides, the CDR3 is TGTGCCAGCCGGCGGGGGCAGGACTATGGCTACACCTTC. This encodes CASRRGQDYGYTF.

The chain recombines TRBV2 with TRBJ1-1, with D perhaps TRBD1 (5 bases). V shed 9 bases and J shed 5 bases, with 22 bases lying between them. Per the germline V gene, CDR1 is SNHLY and CDR2 is FYNNEI. The CDR3 totals 15 residues. Here the CDR3 reads CASRREGTMGTEAFF. DNA of the CDR3: TGTGCCAGTCGTCGGGAGGGGACGATGGGGACTGAAGCTTTCTTT.

The CDR3 loop is CASSTTAGAGGYTF. CDR3 nucleotides: TGTGCCAGCAGCACCACCGCGGGGGCTGGTGGCTACACCTTC. V usage is TRBV7-9 and J usage is TRBJ1-2, with D possibly matching TRBD1 (6 bases). V was pared by 5 bases and J by 7 bases, with 17 bases between. The length of the CDR3 is 14 residues. Germline V gene lookup returns CDR1 SEHNR and CDR2 FQNEAQ (reference sequence).